This record concerns one TCR beta chain sequence. The antigen is undetermined. Primers: 60 Vbeta forward and 13 Jbeta reverse. Data came from immunoSEQ multiplex PCR; TCRdb stores just in-frame clones and leaves some out. Its table lists tens of thousands of clones. The ends lost 6 bases at V and 7 bases at J; junction bases unmatched: 8. The CDR3 is 13 amino acids. CDR1 KGHSH and CDR2 LQKENI come from the germline V gene. This sample is part of a study of cytomegalovirus exposure and HLA in healthy donors. About the study: An early release of data contained roughly 90 million unique TCRs, which came from HLA-typed donors. Study results and limitations: TCR beta sequences numbering 15,000 to 20,000 were associated with HLA alleles at 0.05 false discovery rate in a later analysis. About 87% or about 30% of the time was how often most TCR beta V segments were productive, according to an earlier analysis.

It was healthy bone marrow donors who served as donors. The chain carries TRBV18 and TRBJ1-1; 7 bases fit TRBD1. The sequencing sample was made of PBMCs. This clonotype was obtained from a young man in good health and CMV-seropositive. The DNA of the CDR3 is TGTGCCAGCTCCTCTGGGGACAGCCGTGAAGCTTTCTTT. Translating gives CASSSGDSREAFF.